The 22 T cell receptor beta chains in this list originate from one sample, sequenced in a study of T cells after posttransplantation cyclophosphamide. Profiling relied on immunoSEQ multiplex PCR, and the TCRdb table lists in-frame clones only, not all of them. Among approximately 5,100 clones listed, about 57% were seen once. The sequenced sample consisted of memory CD8+ T cells sorted from blood. The receptors derive from a woman aged 55-70 years in good health, CMV-negative, and a related stem cell transplant donor.

The chain carries TRBV7-2 and TRBJ2-7, with TRBD2 matching over 9 bases. J gave up 5 bases and V 5 bases, and 10 bases lay outside the gene matches. The CDR3 covers 15 residues. Germline V gene data show CDR1 as SGHTA and CDR2 as FQGNSA. In DNA, the CDR3 is TGTGCCAGCAGCCGCCTGGGGCGGGAGGGTCACGAGCAGTACTTC. Translated, it gives CASSRLGREGHEQYF.

The CDR3 sequence is CASSPGQGLSAYEQYF. The CDR3 bases are TGTGCCAGCAGCCCAGGACAGGGTTTGAGTGCCTACGAGCAGTACTTC. The gene calls are TRBV11-3 and TRBJ2-7, with 8 bases aligning to TRBD1. From germline, CDR1 is SGHNT and CDR2 YENEEA. This CDR3 has 16 amino acids. V was clipped by 5 bases and J by 2 bases; unmatched bases: 11.

The V call is TRBV11-2, the J call TRBJ1-1, with TRBD1 identical over 9 bases. V shed 2 bases and J 2 bases; nucleotides not matched to a gene: 12. CDR1 and CDR2 from the germline V gene are SGHAT and FQNNGV. This CDR3 region has 18 residues. The CDR3 nucleotides read TGTGCCAGCAGCTTAACAGCTCCCGGGACAGGGTCAAACACTGAAGCTTTCTTT. Protein: CASSLTAPGTGSNTEAFF.

The V call is TRBV28, the J call TRBJ2-5; 7 positions match TRBD1. The end of the DNA is better explained by TRBJ2-7, so the J call may be wrong. The CDR3 sequence is 15 residues long. CDR1 is MDHEN, CDR2 SYDVKM, per germline. CDR3 sequence: CASSFFRQGVAEQYF. In DNA, the CDR3 is TGTGCCAGCAGTTTTTTCCGGCAGGGGGTGGCCGAGCAGTACTTC.

The genes are TRBV5-4 and TRBJ2-4, with D possibly TRBD2 on 6 matching bases. The CDR3 consists of 16 residues. Trimming shortened V by 0 bases and J by 2 bases, and 12 bases separated the two germline ends. Germline CDR1 SGHNT, CDR2 YYREEE (reference sequence). Written as DNA, the CDR3 is TGTGCCAGCAGCTTGGACCCGGAGGGAACCAAAAACATTCAGTACTTC. Translating gives CASSLDPEGTKNIQYF.

The table lists this clone with a few counts. This chain's CDR3 is CASSQDVLYEQYF. In DNA, the CDR3 is TGCGCCAGCAGCCAAGATGTATTGTACGAGCAGTACTTC. This chain connects TRBV4-1 to TRBJ2-7, with D hard to call. V was trimmed by 0 bases and J by 4 bases, leaving 7 bases between them. The germline V gene has CDR1 MGHRA and CDR2 YSYEKL. The CDR3 is 13 amino acids.

The chain couples TRBV19 to TRBJ2-2; a possible D gene is TRBD1 (6 bases). V lost 11 bases and J 2 bases, leaving 12 bases between the germline ends. CDR1 is LNHDA and CDR2 is SQIVND in the germline V gene (reference sequence). The CDR3 has 13 amino acids. Here the CDR3 reads CACGTYNTGELFF. The CDR3 bases are TGTGCCTGTGGGACATATAACACCGGGGAGCTGTTTTTT.

This clone was seen more than once but under ten times. This chain uses TRBV2 with TRBJ1-4; D ambiguous. CDR1 and CDR2 (germline): SNHLY, FYNNEI. This CDR3 comprises 15 residues. The V end was cut by 0 bases, the J end by 4 bases, with 9 bases between. The CDR3 DNA follows: TGTGCCAGCAGTGAAGCGCTTCCAGTTAATGAAAAACTGTTTTTT. It translates to CASSEALPVNEKLFF.

The chain is built from TRBV19 and TRBJ2-1; D is unclear. This CDR3 spans 13 amino acids. The germline V gene encodes CDR1 LNHDA and CDR2 SQIVND (reference sequence). The ends were cut back, 7 bases at V and 1 base at J, with 8 bases in the middle. CDR3 DNA: TGTGCCAGTACCGCCGGTTCCTACAATGAGCAGTTCTTC. Translating gives CASTAGSYNEQFF.

This clone has only a few counts. The V call is TRBV4-2, the J call TRBJ1-1, with 7 positions matching TRBD1. There are 17 residues in the CDR3. The V gene end was trimmed by 2 bases and the J gene end by 2 bases; junction bases not matched to a gene: 11. Germline assignment: CDR1 LGHNA and CDR2 YNFKEQ. CDR3 region: CASSQNLQGQFNTEAFF. Here the CDR3 DNA reads TGTGCCAGCAGCCAAAACCTACAGGGACAGTTTAACACTGAAGCTTTCTTT.

The V gene is TRBV4-1, the J gene TRBJ1-6; unclear D gene. CDR3 length: 12 residues. Germline V gene lookup returns CDR1 MGHRA and CDR2 YSYEKL. With 3 bases removed from V and 6 bases from J, the gap between germline ends came to 3 bases. The CDR3 nucleotides are TGCGCCAGCAGCCATAGTAATTCACCCCTCCACTTT. As protein: CASSHSNSPLHF.

The chain recombines TRBV27 with TRBJ1-2; TRBD1 agrees at 9 bases. This CDR3 spans 14 amino acids. After removal of 4 bases from V and 5 bases from J, the junction contained 5 bases not matched to a gene. The V gene's germline CDR1 is MNHEY and CDR2 SMNVEV (reference sequence). CDR3 sequence: CASSSAGTGYGYTF. The CDR3 DNA follows: TGTGCCAGCAGTTCCGCCGGGACAGGGTATGGCTACACCTTC.

This rearrangement joins TRBV7-9 to TRBJ2-3; D is ambiguous. The CDR3 sequence is 12 residues long. The germline V gene encodes CDR1 SEHNR and CDR2 FQNEAQ (reference sequence). V lost 5 bases, J lost 0 bases, and 3 bases lay in between. Here the CDR3 reads CASSISTDTQYF. The CDR3 DNA reads TGTGCCAGCAGCATAAGCACAGATACGCAGTATTTT.

The V and J genes are TRBV21-1 and TRBJ2-3; whether TRBD2, the table's D call, matches the DNA was not checked. TRBV21-1 is given as a pseudogene. The CDR3 loop spans 16 amino acids. In nucleotides, the CDR3 is TGTGCCAGCAGCCCCCTTAGGGGGGGACGCACAGATACGCAGTATTTT. Its translation: CASSPLRGGRTDTQYF.

On this clone: This specimen includes other DNA sequences encoding the same CDR3. The CDR3 DNA reads as TGTGCCACCCAGGGGGTCCCGACAGATACGCAGTATTTT. Amino acids: CATQGVPTDTQYF. The J gene is TRBJ2-3, the V gene TRBV27; 7 nucleotides align to TRBD1. This CDR3 spans 13 amino acids. The germline V gene has CDR1 MNHEY and CDR2 SMNVEV (reference sequence). The J segment lost 3 bases and the V segment lost 10 bases, leaving 7 bases of the junction unmatched.

The chain is built from TRBV12-2 and TRBJ2-1; TRBD2 is taken as the D call from the table, unchecked against the DNA. TRBV12-2 is tagged as a pseudogene. This CDR3 has 16 amino acids. The CDR3 is CASRLEWSGGYNEQFF. As DNA, the CDR3 is TGTGCAAGTCGCTTAGAGTGGAGCGGGGGTTACAATGAGCAGTTCTTC.

The V gene is TRBV6-5, the J gene TRBJ1-1; no reliable D call. V lost 4 bases to trimming and J lost 0 bases, with 9 bases between them. Germline V gives CDR1 MNHEY, CDR2 SVGAGI. There are 14 residues in the CDR3. The CDR3 nucleotides are TGTGCCAGCAGTTTGCTAATGGTGAACACTGAAGCTTTCTTT. Its protein product is CASSLLMVNTEAFF.

This chain uses TRBV7-2 with TRBJ2-5, with D possibly TRBD2 on 6 matching bases. The CDR3 totals 12 residues. The V end lost 5 bases, the J end lost 11 bases, and 15 bases lay between the germline ends. The germline gives CDR1 SGHTA, CDR2 FQGNSA. In nucleotides, the CDR3 is TGTGCCAGCAGCCCGGCGGGGTGGGAGCAGTACTTC. This translates into CASSPAGWEQYF.

By sample share, this clone is large (0.1 to 1%). The CDR3 protein is CASDILGNEQFF. The CDR3 DNA reads as TGTGCCAGCGATATCCTAGGAAATGAGCAGTTCTTC. The chain couples TRBV2 to TRBJ2-1; D remains unclear. CDR3 length: 12 residues. With 8 bases removed from V and 7 bases from J, the gap between germline ends came to 12 bases. Per the germline V gene, CDR1 is SNHLY and CDR2 is FYNNEI.

The sample holds one count of this clone. CDR3 coding DNA: TGTGCCAGCAGTTTCTCGACAGGGACGAGCTCCTACGAGCAGTACTTC. Encoded protein: CASSFSTGTSSYEQYF. V gene TRBV6-5 combines with J gene TRBJ2-7; 7 bases fit TRBD1. The germline V gene has CDR1 MNHEY and CDR2 SVGAGI. The CDR3 covers 16 residues. V lost 4 bases, J lost 0 bases, and 9 bases stayed unmatched.

This clone is a singleton in its sample. This chain joins TRBV4-3 and TRBJ2-7, with TRBD1 matching 12 bases. This CDR3 comprises 15 residues. The germline CDR1 and CDR2 sequences are LGHNA and YSLEER. The V gene end was trimmed by 3 bases and the J gene end by 1 base; junction bases not matched to a gene: 1. The CDR3 protein is CASSQGQGASYEQYF. DNA for the CDR3: TGCGCCAGCAGCCAGGGACAGGGGGCTTCCTACGAGCAGTACTTC.

This clone occurred a few times. The V and J genes are TRBV11-2 and TRBJ2-7; 11 nucleotides line up with TRBD2. The germline V gene encodes CDR1 SGHAT and CDR2 FQNNGV. Losses at the gene ends were 1 base for V and 6 bases for J; bases not matched to a gene: 11. The CDR3 consists of 17 residues. CDR3 DNA: TGTGCCAGCAGCTTAGGGCCTAGCGGGGGGAAAGTTGGCGAGCAGTACTTC. Translated, it gives CASSLGPSGGKVGEQYF.